A single T cell receptor beta chain is shown here with its context. Its antigen remains unidentified. These data originate in a study of cytomegalovirus exposure and HLA in healthy donors. Findings and caveats of the study: Association of a missense DCLRE1C variant with TCR beta V- and J-gene trimming was reported in a later analysis. TCR sequences were mostly rare, though some public TCRs occurred in many donors. Later analysis revealed greater clonal expansion in HLA-associated TCR beta chains than in equally common others.

60 Vbeta and 13 Jbeta primers were used in PCR. The repertoire was sequenced with immunoSEQ multiplex PCR; TCRdb's copy has only in-frame clones and lacks some. The sample table includes 100,000 to 150,000 clones. CDR1 MNHEY and CDR2 SVGAGI come from the germline V gene. V lost 7 bases and J 6 bases, leaving 10 bases between the germline ends. The CDR3 runs to 12 residues. V and J are TRBV6-5 and TRBJ1-5; TRBD1 is a possible D gene (5 bases). The sequence was collected from a man between 18 and 29 years old in good health and CMV-seronegative. Sequencing was performed on PBMCs. The CDR3 DNA reads TGTGCCAGCACTACAGGCGGTCAGCCCCAGCATTTT. It encodes CASTTGGQPQHF.